Below are 29 T cell receptor beta chains sequenced from a single sample in a study of blood T cell repertoires in COVID-19. Clones were sequenced by immunoSEQ multiplex PCR, and TCRdb holds only the in-frame ones, with some missing. This sample has around 39,000 clones, with around 85% found just once. Sequenced material: peripheral blood. These receptors originate from an elderly man with active or convalescent COVID-19.

The chain uses TRBV18 and TRBJ2-7, with 10 bases aligning to TRBD2. V was pared by 1 base and J by 4 bases, with 4 bases of the junction left unmatched. The CDR3 loop spans 15 amino acids. Germline V lookup: CDR1 KGHSH, CDR2 LQKENI. CDR3 region: CASSPRQRGGYEQYF. In DNA, the CDR3 is TGTGCCAGCTCACCACGACAGCGGGGGGGGTACGAGCAGTACTTC.

The genes are TRBV4-3 and TRBJ2-1; a possible D gene is TRBD2 (6 bases). This CDR3 comprises 15 residues. V dropped 7 bases and J dropped 6 bases, with 19 bases sitting between them. Germline V CDR1 and CDR2: LGHNA, YSLEER. CDR3 residues: CASKRLGAGRNEQFF. The CDR3 DNA follows: TGCGCCAGCAAACGACTAGGGGCAGGTCGCAATGAGCAGTTCTTC.

This clone was observed a handful of times. The chain recombines TRBV12-3 or TRBV12-4 with TRBJ1-5, with 8 bases aligning to TRBD1. This CDR3 has 13 amino acids. V lost 5 bases, J lost 10 bases, and 7 bases stayed unmatched. This CDR3 reads CASSVDRANPQHF. The CDR3 nucleotides read TGTGCCAGCAGTGTGGACAGGGCTAATCCCCAGCATTTT.

The rearrangement joins TRBV5-4 to TRBJ1-3; 7 bases map to TRBD1. The CDR3 loop spans 15 amino acids. Trimming took 4 bases from V and 9 from J; bases not matched to a gene: 13. Germline-derived CDR1 and CDR2 are SGHNT and YYREEE (reference sequence). CDR3 nucleotide sequence: TGTGCCAGCAGCCGGGGACAGTGCAGGATCGTCACCATATATTTT. Translating it yields CASSRGQCRIVTIYF.

V is TRBV4-1 and J is TRBJ2-1; the match to TRBD2 covers 10 bases. Germline CDR1 reads MGHRA; CDR2 reads YSYEKL. The ends lost 0 bases at V and 3 bases at J; junction bases unmatched: 8. The CDR3 spans 18 residues. The CDR3 is CASSQEGGIAGGYNEQFF. CDR3 DNA: TGCGCCAGCAGCCAAGAAGGCGGAATAGCGGGAGGCTACAATGAGCAGTTCTTC.

This clone was seen only once. The gene calls are TRBV5-1 and TRBJ2-2; 7 positions agree with TRBD2. The CDR3 runs 18 residues. CDR1 is SGHRS and CDR2 is YFSETQ in the germline V gene. V shed 4 bases and J 0 bases; nucleotides not matched to a gene: 12. The CDR3 region is CASSPSLTSLANTGELFF. CDR3 DNA: TGCGCCAGCAGCCCCTCCCTGACTAGCCTAGCGAACACCGGGGAGCTGTTTTTT.

The chain recombines TRBV11-3 with TRBJ2-1; 14 bases align to TRBD2. Germline-derived CDR1 and CDR2 are SGHNT and YENEEA. The CDR3 has 15 amino acids. V lost 5 bases, J lost 8 bases, and 5 bases stayed unmatched. The CDR3 nucleotides read TGTGCCAGCAGCGCCGGACTAGCGGGAGGCCATGAGCAGTTCTTC. This encodes CASSAGLAGGHEQFF.

The chain joins TRBV29-1 to TRBJ2-2, with TRBD2 identical over 13 bases. The V gene end was trimmed by 7 bases and the J gene end by 1 base; junction bases not matched to a gene: 3. The V gene's germline CDR1 is SQVTM and CDR2 ANQGSEA. The CDR3 is 15 amino acids. Here the CDR3 DNA reads TGCAGCGCGGGGACTAGCGGGAAGAACACCGGGGAGCTGTTTTTT. It codes for CSAGTSGKNTGELFF.

The chain links TRBV5-4 to TRBJ1-2, with TRBD1 matching over 8 bases. There are 15 residues in the CDR3. The V gene end was trimmed by 6 bases and the J gene end by 4 bases; junction bases not matched to a gene: 11. CDR1 and CDR2 from the germline V gene are SGHNT and YYREEE (reference sequence). The CDR3, as DNA: TGTGCCAGCACCCAAAGGACAGGGTCAAGCTATGGCTACACCTTC. Protein product: CASTQRTGSSYGYTF.

In its sample, this clone was seen once. V gene TRBV11-2 combines with J gene TRBJ2-1, with 9 bases aligning to TRBD1. Germline CDR1 reads SGHAT; CDR2 reads FQNNGV. V shed 4 bases and J 9 bases; nucleotides not matched to a gene: 10. The CDR3 runs 15 residues. CDR3 nucleotide sequence: TGTGCCAGCAGCTCCCGGACAGGGGCCTACGGTGAGCAGTTCTTC. Its translation is CASSSRTGAYGEQFF.

The chain joins TRBV6-5 to TRBJ1-1, with D maybe TRBD1 (5 bases). Germline assignment: CDR1 MNHEY and CDR2 SVGAGI. The CDR3 runs 15 residues. V lost 6 bases and J lost 5, with 19 bases in between. CDR3 DNA sequence: TGTGCCAGCAGCCCCCGGGGGGGGAGGTGGACTGAAGCTTTCTTT. Its protein is CASSPRGGRWTEAFF.

The rearrangement uses TRBV27 and TRBJ2-7; 9 bases are a match to TRBD1. Germline assignment: CDR1 MNHEY and CDR2 SMNVEV (reference sequence). With V trimmed by 2 bases and J by 3 bases, 5 bases remained unmatched. This CDR3 region has 15 residues. The CDR3 sequence is CASSLRGDRVYEQYF. The CDR3 DNA sequence: TGTGCCAGCAGTTTAAGGGGGGACAGGGTCTACGAGCAGTACTTC.

The rearrangement joins TRBV10-3 to TRBJ2-7; possibly TRBD2 for D (5 bases). V dropped 6 bases and J dropped 6 bases, with 21 bases sitting between them. CDR1 is ENHRY, CDR2 SYGVKD, per germline. This CDR3 is built from 15 residues. CDR3 in amino acids: CAIRGRSGPPFEQYF. The CDR3 coding sequence is TGTGCCATCAGGGGCCGCAGCGGCCCCCCTTTCGAGCAGTACTTC.

The chain carries TRBV9 and TRBJ1-5; D is uncertain. Germline loops: CDR1 SGDLS, CDR2 YYNGEE. V lost 4 bases to trimming and J lost 1 base, with 12 bases between them. The CDR3 consists of 15 residues. This CDR3 reads CASSPHSGSNQPQHF. CDR3 nucleotide sequence: TGTGCCAGCAGCCCACACTCGGGGAGCAATCAGCCCCAGCATTTT.

The gene calls are TRBV5-4 and TRBJ2-7; no firm D call. The V gene lost 3 bases and the J gene lost 2 bases, with 9 bases spanning the gap. The CDR3 loop spans 13 amino acids. CDR1 SGHNT and CDR2 YYREEE come from the germline V gene (reference sequence). The CDR3 region is CASSSALTYEQYF. DNA for the CDR3: TGTGCCAGCAGCTCCGCGTTAACCTACGAGCAGTACTTC.

V is TRBV1 and J is TRBJ2-7; the table calls TRBD1, which could not be checked here. TRBV1 is an annotated pseudogene. CDR3 size: 15 residues. CDR3 in DNA: TGCACCAGCAGCCAAGGAGGGACAGGGGACAACGAGCAGTACTTC. This codes for CTSSQGGTGDNEQYF.

This sequence joins TRBV14 and TRBJ2-7; 10 positions agree with TRBD1. The J segment lost 7 bases and the V segment lost 3 bases, leaving 3 bases of the junction unmatched. Germline V gene data show CDR1 as SGHDN and CDR2 as FVKESK. The CDR3 has 13 residues. The CDR3 coding sequence is TGTGCCAGCAGCCAGGACAGGGGGATAGAGCAGTACTTC. Translating it yields CASSQDRGIEQYF.

The chain combines TRBV29-1 with TRBJ1-2; D unclear. CDR1 is SQVTM, CDR2 ANQGSEA, per germline. With 3 bases removed from V and 7 bases from J, the gap between germline ends came to 15 bases. The CDR3 extends over 13 amino acids. CDR3 coding DNA: TGCAGCGTTGACCGGAGGGAAGGCTTTGGCTACACCTTC. Translation: CSVDRREGFGYTF. Looking up the rest from reference TRBV29-1 and TRBJ1-2 gives the full variable domain: SAVISQKPSRDICQRGTSLTIQCQVDSQVTMMFWYRQQPGQSLTLIATANQGSEATYESGFVIDKFPISRPNLTFSTLTVSNMSPEDSSIYLCSVDRREGFGYTFGSGTRLTVV.

This clone occurred a few times. The rearrangement uses TRBV12-3 or TRBV12-4 and TRBJ1-4; TRBD1 agrees at 12 bases. The J segment lost 10 bases and the V segment lost 8 bases, leaving 5 bases of the junction unmatched. This CDR3 spans 13 amino acids. Written as DNA, the CDR3 is TGTGCCAGCGCTCGGGACAGGGGGCGAAAACTGTTTTTT. Protein: CASARDRGRKLFF.

The chain recombines TRBV18 with TRBJ2-1; D gene uncertain. The V gene's germline CDR1 is KGHSH and CDR2 LQKENI. V was shortened by 3 bases and J by 0 bases, with 9 bases between the two germline ends. There are 15 residues in the CDR3. In nucleotides, the CDR3 is TGTGCCAGCTCACCTGTAACCAGCTCCTACAATGAGCAGTTCTTC. Translation: CASSPVTSSYNEQFF.

The CDR3 here is CASSRTSTGELFF. The DNA for the CDR3 is TGTGCCAGCAGTAGGACTAGTACCGGGGAGCTGTTTTTT. The V gene is TRBV6-6, the J gene TRBJ2-2, with 7 nucleotides matching TRBD2. The CDR3 sequence is 13 residues long. CDR1 is MNHNY, CDR2 SVGAGI, per germline (reference sequence). J gave up 5 bases and V 5 bases, and 2 bases lay outside the gene matches.

J is TRBJ1-5 and V is TRBV7-2; D remains ambiguous. CDR3 length: 14 residues. V was shortened by 2 bases and J by 6 bases, with 11 bases between the two germline ends. CDR1 and CDR2 from the germline V gene are SGHTA and FQGNSA. CDR3 sequence reads: CASSLTTGGQPQHF. CDR3 nucleotide sequence: TGTGCCAGCAGCTTAACGACTGGCGGTCAGCCCCAGCATTTT.

The chain is built from TRBV6-5 and TRBJ1-1, with TRBD1 as a possible D gene (6 bases). Per the germline V gene, CDR1 is MNHEY and CDR2 is SVGAGI. The CDR3 consists of 16 residues. V was pared by 0 bases and J by 0 bases, with 11 bases between. The CDR3 is CASSYSGTGMNTEAFF. Here the CDR3 DNA reads TGTGCCAGCAGTTACTCGGGTACAGGGATGAACACTGAAGCTTTCTTT.

This rearrangement joins TRBV19 to TRBJ1-1; 8 nucleotides match TRBD1. This CDR3 has 14 residues. Looked up from germline, CDR1 is LNHDA and CDR2 is SQIVND (reference sequence). With V trimmed by 3 bases and J by 4 bases, 4 bases remained unmatched. The CDR3 loop is CASSMLGQATEAFF. The CDR3 DNA is TGTGCCAGTAGTATGTTGGGACAGGCCACTGAAGCTTTCTTT.

The V call is TRBV3-1 (or the pseudogene TRBV3-2), the J call TRBJ2-3, with 9 bases lining up with TRBD2. Germline lookup yields CDR1 LGHDT and CDR2 YNNKEL (reference sequence). This CDR3 is built from 16 residues. V was pared by 0 bases and J by 8 bases, with 9 bases of the junction left unmatched. The CDR3 nucleotides are TGTGCCAGCAGCCAAGATGTGGTAGCGGGGGTTGGTACGCAGTATTTT. This codes for CASSQDVVAGVGTQYF.

V is TRBV20-1 and J is TRBJ1-5; D gene uncertain. Looked up from germline, CDR1 is DFQATT and CDR2 is SNEGSKA (reference sequence). V was trimmed by 3 bases and J by 3 bases, leaving 9 bases between them. The CDR3 sequence is 13 residues long. The CDR3 region has the DNA TGCAGTGCTAGTACTCCCAACAATCAGCCCCAGCATTTT. It is translated as CSASTPNNQPQHF.

This chain connects TRBV27 to TRBJ1-1; D perhaps matches TRBD1 (5 bases). CDR1 is MNHEY and CDR2 is SMNVEV in the germline V gene (reference sequence). Trimming removed 5 bases at V and 3 bases at J, with 13 bases between. The CDR3 contains 14 residues. The CDR3 coding sequence is TGTGCCAGCAGTCAGGGCCTAAGAGACACTGAAGCTTTCTTT. Amino acid sequence: CASSQGLRDTEAFF.

The gene calls are TRBV6-5 and TRBJ2-2; maybe TRBD1 (6 bases). Between the trimmed V and J ends, which lost 2 bases and 5 bases, there was a span of 9 bases. The CDR3 runs 14 residues. The germline V gene encodes CDR1 MNHEY and CDR2 SVGAGI. CDR3 sequence: CASSYRRGTGELFF. For the CDR3, the DNA is TGTGCCAGCAGTTACCGCAGGGGAACCGGGGAGCTGTTTTTT.

V is TRBV12-3 or TRBV12-4 and J is TRBJ1-5; D is unclear. The CDR3 consists of 13 residues. Trimming removed 8 bases at V and 7 bases at J, with 15 bases between. The CDR3 spells CASSGEGLQPQHF. The CDR3 bases are TGTGCCAGCTCCGGGGAGGGATTACAGCCCCAGCATTTT.